The rows below give T cell receptor beta chains drawn from one sample of a study of memory CD4+ T cells and cytomegalovirus serostatus. Here immunoSEQ multiplex PCR was the method, and the copy in TCRdb shows in-frame clones only, minus some. The sample records over 35,000 clones, just under 80% being singletons. The sequenced sample was memory CD4+ T cells from blood. The receptors originated from an adult in good health and CMV-seronegative. CDR3s leave out the opening cysteine and the closing phenylalanine or tryptophan. Clone size, where shown, is once, few, many, or a class for clones that have expanded.

CDR3	size	V	J
ASSFSGTGIYEQY	NA	TRBV5-6	TRBJ2-7
ATSREGPLYNSPLH	few	TRBV15	TRBJ1-6
ASSSLRRGGYTQY	NA	TRBV7-6	TRBJ2-3
ASSPLREVMAYGYT	NA	TRBV13	TRBJ1-2
ASSSAATNEKLF	NA	TRBV5-1	TRBJ1-4
ASSGTGVYNEQF	NA	TRBV7-3	TRBJ2-1
ASSQLGRGSSDTQY	NA	TRBV28	TRBJ2-3
ASSFSQTLYNEQF	NA	TRBV5-6	TRBJ2-1
ASSESGWGRNTIY	NA	TRBV2	TRBJ1-3
ASSQDRGTGIYEQY	NA	TRBV4-3	TRBJ2-7
ASSDRFGTEAF	NA	TRBV9	TRBJ1-1
ASSVVAGAQETQY	NA	TRBV9	TRBJ2-5
ASSQDGAANEKLF	NA	TRBV4-2	TRBJ1-4
ASSMAGLQPQH	NA	TRBV19	TRBJ1-5
ASSGAHIAAQETQY	once	TRBV6-1	TRBJ2-5
ASSLDWSSGNTIY	NA	TRBV11-2	TRBJ1-3
ASSTGATDAQH	NA	TRBV5-5	TRBJ1-5
ASSQGEGSGGYT	NA	TRBV4-2	TRBJ1-2
ASSYRPTPDTQY	NA	TRBV6-5	TRBJ2-3
ASSHGGSPSTDTQY	NA	TRBV7-3	TRBJ2-3
ASSYSLRGPYNEQF	few	TRBV6-5	TRBJ2-1
ASSLASISGNTIY	NA	TRBV7-9	TRBJ1-3
ASSPSLGGAETQY	NA	TRBV5-1	TRBJ2-5
ASSPNLGQVNYGYT	few	TRBV18	TRBJ1-2
ASSHNGYT	NA	TRBV6-6	TRBJ1-2
ARSLGTVSYEQY	few	TRBV5-3	TRBJ2-7
ASSPRQGAKNTEAF	NA	TRBV18	TRBJ1-1
ASSLGQGLSGNTIY	NA	TRBV7-6	TRBJ1-3
ASSVELGSPLH	NA	TRBV5-1	TRBJ1-6
ASGSGAFSTDTQY	NA	TRBV7-6	TRBJ2-3
ASSKGGQGRSPLH	NA	TRBV21-1	TRBJ1-6
ASSEAGQAYNEQF	NA	TRBV25-1	TRBJ2-1
ASSESTTGRGNTIY	NA	TRBV11-2	TRBJ1-3
ASTPRGGDYGYT	few	TRBV6-6	TRBJ1-2
ASSLDGNSPLH	NA	TRBV5-4	TRBJ1-6
ASSYYGQGGTEAF	NA	TRBV5-1	TRBJ1-1
AWKRDRGLSNTEAF	once	TRBV30	TRBJ1-1
ASSLWGTNTEAF	NA	TRBV7-2	TRBJ1-1
ASRLTFSGANVLT	NA	TRBV7-2	TRBJ2-6
AWSVGQRGSPLH	once	TRBV30	TRBJ1-6
ASSTGGRTEAF	NA	TRBV18	TRBJ1-1
ASSSGSQPYGYT	NA	TRBV7-2	TRBJ1-2
ASSFFGSYTEAF	NA	TRBV28	TRBJ1-1
ASRAQGSNQPQH	NA	TRBV28	TRBJ1-5
AWSVGGAGENQPQH	once	TRBV30	TRBJ1-5